This TCR beta chain was captured by sequencing in a study of blood T cell repertoires in COVID-19. The overall study: Sources were T cells, B-cell-depleted T cells, or PBMCs; the material itself was cDNA or gDNA.

V gave up 2 bases and J gave up 10 bases; unmatched junction bases: 7. This CDR3 has 13 amino acids. Germline V gives CDR1 KGHSH, CDR2 LQKENI. The participants were between about 18 and 90 years old and came from about two dozen US areas. Cohorts were determined from participant-reported clinical history. Data came from immunoSEQ multiplex PCR; TCRdb stores just in-frame clones and leaves some out. The repertoire holds about 440,000 clones, 90% seen once, with 0.6% in the top ten. The sequence was collected from a man aged 18 to 35 who had recovered from COVID-19. The J gene is TRBJ1-1, the V gene TRBV18, with 7 bases identical to TRBD1. The sequenced material came from PBMCs or T cells enriched from blood (not recorded which). CDR3 sequence (DNA): TGTGCCAGCTCACCAGAAGAGGGGGCGCGAGCTTTCTTT. Amino acid sequence: CASSPEEGARAFF.